Listed here is a single TCR beta chain. The antigen it binds to is not known. Base-call qualities are not available, and no considerably larger clone is one nucleotide away. This sample stems from a study of T cell responses to AZD1222 COVID-19 vaccine (dated by TCRdb to the early 2020s). With respect to the entire study: AZD1222 recipients given second doses at about 4 weeks or at about 12 weeks were pooled, since spike-specific TCR depth and breadth were not found to differ between the two schedules. Trial participants were enrolled by age into 18-55, 56-69 and 70-plus year subgroups, with roughly 160, 29 and 62 TCR-sequenced participants respectively. A total of more than 230 trial participants underwent TCR sequencing, of whom nearly 210 had received two doses of AZD1222 and around 25 had received two doses of the MenACWY control vaccine.

On the study overall, not on this receptor specifically: Because no day 14 peak-response samples were available, the repertoires could be characterized only after the peak T cell response. Participants were mostly white British and included more females than males, and it was suggested by the authors that clonal diversity may have been underestimated. Conclusions about previously exposed vaccinees are limited because only six or seven AZD1222 recipients were SARS-CoV-2 seropositive at baseline. The vaccine-associated CD4 TCRs covered the entire spike protein, and the dominant responses fell in regions 160-218 and 743-854. Spike-specific TCR breadth and depth rose significantly after two AZD1222 doses compared with day 0 and with MenACWY recipients. Nearly half of unique spike-specific TCRs reportedly recognized epitopes outside regions mutated in the B.1.351 and B.1.1.7 variants. The 56-69-year group was small, and its depth increase did not reach significance, likely because of low power.

The junction carries 14 bases between V and J, which are trimmed by 6 bases and 4 bases respectively. The germline V gene gives CDR1 as KGHSH and CDR2 as LQKENI. The CDR3 has 14 amino acids, counting the end cysteine and phenylalanine. The kept DNA is CDR3 alone, 42 bases in frame from the first base. The CDR3 regions of human TCRbeta chains were analyzed by immunosequencing. Per the source publication's procedure: Repertoire TCRs were matched against a reference library of SARS-CoV-2-specific TCRs generated with the MIRA antigen-specificity platform. Breadth was defined as the fraction of unique TCRs that were SARS-CoV-2-associated, and depth was defined as the fraction of total T cells that were SARS-CoV-2-associated. Using the MIRA data, every spike-specific TCR was mapped to the spike region that the TCR reacted to and assigned to either a CD4 or a CD8 class. Log10-transformed breadth and depth values were compared by one-way ANOVA with Sidak's multiple comparisons tests. In TCRdb, the immuneACCESS table is reduced to in-frame sequences with V and J assigned. These tables do not hold every clone; where another copy was compared, an unresolved V gene accounts for under half, and the others remain unexplained. V and J calls and clone size follow that table, whereas D and trimming were derived from the DNA. The sample records about 170,000 clones, roughly 92% of which are singletons. Clones ranked in the top ten supply about 1.6% of the sample.

Per the publication, the time point label means: baseline before first vaccination. Vaccinee samples came from UK trials COV001 and COV002, including a single-blind randomized controlled phase 2/3 trial of AZD1222 (ChAdOx1 nCoV-19) in healthy adults. Trial participant PBMC samples were collected at day 0 and day 28 after the second dose for TCRbeta chain sequencing. This chain joins TRBV18 to TRBJ2-3; a weak D assignment points to TRBD1 (6 bases agree). The material was peripheral blood, obtained on day 0 of AZD1222 vaccination. The clonotype originates from an adult in good health. The CDR3 loop reads CASSPQGSSDTQYF. The DNA sequence reads TGTGCCAGCTCCCCCCAGGGGAGCTCAGATACGCAGTATTTT.